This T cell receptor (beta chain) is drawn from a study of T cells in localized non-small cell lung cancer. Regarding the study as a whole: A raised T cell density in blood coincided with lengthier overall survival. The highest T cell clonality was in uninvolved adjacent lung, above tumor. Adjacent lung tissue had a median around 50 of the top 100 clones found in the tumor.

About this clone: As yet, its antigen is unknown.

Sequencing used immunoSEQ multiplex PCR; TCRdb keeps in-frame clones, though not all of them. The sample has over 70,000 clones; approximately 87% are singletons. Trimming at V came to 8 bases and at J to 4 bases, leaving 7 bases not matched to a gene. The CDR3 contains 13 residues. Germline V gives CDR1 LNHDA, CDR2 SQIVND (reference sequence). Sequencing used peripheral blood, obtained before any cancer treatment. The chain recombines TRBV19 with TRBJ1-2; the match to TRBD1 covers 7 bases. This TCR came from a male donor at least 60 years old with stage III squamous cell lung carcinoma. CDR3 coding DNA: TGTGCCAGTCATAAACAGGGGAGCTATGGCTACACCTTC. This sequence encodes CASHKQGSYGYTF.